Below, 22 T cell receptor beta chains from the same sample are listed, as sequenced in a study of blood T cell repertoires in COVID-19. This table comes from immunoSEQ multiplex PCR, and its TCRdb copy is limited to in-frame clones, with some not included. The table lists some 200,000 clones, just over 85% of them singletons. Material for sequencing was peripheral blood. Receptors were obtained from a man aged 80 or over with acute or convalescent COVID-19.

The gene calls are TRBV11-2 and TRBJ2-2; D remains unclear. Trimming removed 5 bases from V and 5 bases from J, with 15 bases in between. Germline V CDR1 and CDR2: SGHAT, FQNNGV. There are 15 residues in the CDR3. Here the CDR3 reads CASSLRLLGTGELFF. CDR3 coding DNA: TGTGCCAGCAGCCTCCGCCTCCTCGGGACCGGGGAGCTGTTTTTT.

The table lists this clone with a few counts. CDR3 coding DNA: TGTGCCAGCAGAAGAGGAGGACAGGGGACTCAGCCCCAGCATTTT. This gives the protein CASRRGGQGTQPQHF. This chain links TRBV27 with TRBJ1-5, with 9 bases aligning to TRBD1. V lost 6 bases and J lost 6; bases outside the gene matches: 9. CDR3 length equals 15 residues. Germline CDR1 and CDR2: MNHEY and SMNVEV (reference sequence).

This sequence joins TRBV7-9 and TRBJ1-2; D uncertain. Germline V CDR1 and CDR2: SEHNR, FQNEAQ (reference sequence). The V end was cut by 1 base, the J end by 4 bases, with 13 bases between. This CDR3 is 15 amino acids long. The CDR3 DNA sequence: TGTGCCAGCAGCTTAGAAACCCTTCGGAGCTATGGCTACACCTTC. Its protein product is CASSLETLRSYGYTF. The full variable domain, rest sourced from reference TRBV7-9 and TRBJ1-2, is DTGVSQNPRHKITKRGQNVTFRCDPISEHNRLYWYRQTLGQGPEFLTYFQNEAQLEKSRLLSDRFSAERPKGSFSTLEIQRTEQGDSAMYLCASSLETLRSYGYTFGSGTRLTVV.

The rearrangement links TRBV4-2 to TRBJ1-5, with TRBD1 matching over 10 bases. CDR1 and CDR2 (germline): LGHNA, YNFKEQ. This CDR3 is built from 15 residues. Trimming at V came to 3 bases and at J to 5 bases, leaving 4 bases not matched to a gene. In nucleotides, the CDR3 is TGTGCCAGCAGCCATAGACAGGGGGCGGATCAGCCCCAGCATTTT. Translation gives CASSHRQGADQPQHF.

The V and J genes are TRBV3-1 (or the pseudogene TRBV3-2) and TRBJ1-1; D is uncertain. The CDR3 extends over 13 amino acids. Germline CDR1 and CDR2: LGHDT and YNNKEL (reference sequence). Trimming shortened V by 5 bases and J by 3 bases, and 10 bases separated the two germline ends. CDR3 amino acids: CASSFTRDTEAFF. The DNA of the CDR3 is TGTGCCAGCAGCTTCACTAGGGACACTGAAGCTTTCTTT.

The chain carries TRBV2 and TRBJ2-3; 8 bases line up with TRBD1. Germline trimming cut 6 bases from V and 1 base from J; bases unmatched to any gene: 6. CDR3 length: 15 residues. Per germline, CDR1 SNHLY and CDR2 FYNNEI. The CDR3 is CASSPMDRGTDTQYF. CDR3 bases: TGTGCCAGCAGCCCAATGGACAGGGGCACAGATACGCAGTATTTT. Based on the CDR3 plus reference TRBV2 and TRBJ2-3, the full variable domain is EPEVTQTPSHQVTQMGQEVILRCVPISNHLYFYWYRQILGQKVEFLVSFYNNEISEKSEIFDDQFSVERPDGSNFTLKIRSTKLEDSAMYFCASSPMDRGTDTQYFGPGTRLTVL.

This clone was detected only once. The junction differs from germline at one of its ends, possibly a read error. The V and J genes are TRBV18 and TRBJ1-1; the match to TRBD1 covers 8 bases. Germline CDR1 KGHSH, CDR2 LQKENI. The CDR3 has 15 residues. CDR3 coding DNA: TGTGCCAGCTCGCCACCGTCAGGGGGCGCCACTGAAGCTTTCTTT. It encodes CASSPPSGGATEAFF.

The chain couples TRBV7-8 to TRBJ2-7, with D tentatively TRBD2 (5 bases). The CDR3 spans 15 residues. Germline CDR1 SGHVS, CDR2 FQNEAQ. V was clipped by 0 bases and J by 1 base, with 10 bases between them. The CDR3 sequence: CASSLAAGGSYEQYV. In nucleotides, the CDR3 is TGTGCCAGCAGCTTAGCCGCGGGTGGGTCCTACGAGCAGTACGTC.

In its sample, this clone was seen a few times. The V and J genes are TRBV18 and TRBJ2-3, with 10 positions matching TRBD2. Germline values: CDR1 KGHSH, CDR2 LQKENI. The CDR3 covers 15 residues. J gave up 3 bases and V 5 bases, and 5 bases lay outside the gene matches. The CDR3 is CASSFGSGRTDTQYF. The CDR3 DNA reads as TGTGCCAGCTCATTCGGTAGCGGGAGGACAGATACGCAGTATTTT. The full variable domain, in which reference TRBV18 and TRBJ2-3 provide the parts outside the CDR3, is NAGVMQNPRHLVRRRGQEARLRCSPMKGHSHVYWYRQLPEEGLKFMVYLQKENIIDESGMPKERFSAEFPKEGPSILRIQQVVRGDSAAYFCASSFGSGRTDTQYFGPGTRLTVL.

The chain links TRBV7-8 to TRBJ1-2; 8 bases match TRBD1. Germline CDR1 SGHVS, CDR2 FQNEAQ. The CDR3 contains 15 residues. The junction had 9 bases not matched to a gene; V was cut back by 5 bases and J by 4 bases. The CDR3 reads CASSLTGGVGYGYTF. Here the CDR3 DNA reads TGTGCCAGCAGCCTCACAGGGGGGGTGGGCTATGGCTACACCTTC.

The chain has TRBV6-1 and TRBJ2-7; 11 bases are a match to TRBD1. CDR3 length: 15 amino acids. Germline loops: CDR1 MNHNS, CDR2 SASEGT. V shed 2 bases and J 5 bases; nucleotides not matched to a gene: 5. The CDR3 here is CASSEIWTGGHEQYV. The CDR3 DNA is TGTGCCAGCAGTGAAATATGGACAGGGGGCCACGAGCAGTACGTC.

DNA for the CDR3: TGCGCCAGCAGCTCAGCCGGAGGACTAGCGGGAGAGACCCAGTACTTC. It encodes CASSSAGGLAGETQYF. The rearrangement joins TRBV5-1 to TRBJ2-5, with 11 bases that match TRBD2. The CDR3 spans 16 residues. Germline V gene sequence: CDR1 SGHRS, CDR2 YFSETQ. V lost 3 bases and J lost 4; bases outside the gene matches: 8.

The chain recombines TRBV19 with TRBJ1-5; TRBD1 is a possible D gene (5 bases). CDR1 and CDR2 from the germline V gene are LNHDA and SQIVND (reference sequence). CDR3 length: 13 amino acids. V lost 8 bases and J lost 0, with 8 bases in between. CDR3 in amino acids: CASGTDSNQPQHF. Written as DNA, the CDR3 is TGTGCCAGTGGGACTGATAGCAATCAGCCCCAGCATTTT.

This clone has only one observation. This chain links TRBV11-3 with TRBJ1-6; possible D gene TRBD1, 6 bases. The CDR3 runs to 18 residues. Germline V gives CDR1 SGHNT, CDR2 YENEEA. Trimming took 1 base from V and 5 from J, leaving 18 bases between them. CDR3 sequence reads: CASSLAGRIKGDNSPLHF. For the CDR3, the DNA is TGTGCCAGCAGCTTAGCGGGACGGATAAAGGGGGATAATTCACCCCTCCACTTT. Full variable domain (missing parts from reference TRBV11-3 and TRBJ1-6): EAGVVQSPRYKIIEKKQPVAFWCNPISGHNTLYWYLQNLGQGPELLIRYENEEAVDDSQLPKDRFSAERLKGVDSTLKIQPAELGDSAVYLCASSLAGRIKGDNSPLHFGNGTRLTVT.

This chain uses TRBV11-2 with TRBJ2-5; no clear D. The CDR3 consists of 14 residues. The germline V gene has CDR1 SGHAT and CDR2 FQNNGV. V lost 5 bases, J lost 1 base, and 11 bases lay in between. CDR3 nucleotide sequence: TGTGCCAGCAGCCTCACGAAGCTCCAAGAGACCCAGTACTTC. Amino acids: CASSLTKLQETQYF.

The chain uses TRBV11-2 and TRBJ2-2, with a tentative D call TRBD2 (6 bases). CDR3 length equals 15 residues. Trimming cost V 1 base and J 8 bases, with 14 bases left between them. Germline CDR1 reads SGHAT; CDR2 reads FQNNGV. The CDR3 nucleotides are TGTGCCAGCAGCTTAGGGAGGGGTATATTGGGGGAGCTGTTTTTT. Translating it yields CASSLGRGILGELFF.

The chain couples TRBV5-1 to TRBJ2-5, with 13 bases that match TRBD2. Looked up from germline, CDR1 is SGHRS and CDR2 is YFSETQ. J lost 5 bases, V lost 4 bases, and 5 bases had no gene match. The CDR3 is 15 residues long. The DNA of the CDR3 is TGCGCCAGCAGCACTCGGACTAGCGGGAGTGAGACCCAGTACTTC. The encoded protein is CASSTRTSGSETQYF.

The chain recombines TRBV6-5 with TRBJ2-1; TRBD1 might be the D (5 bases). Germline V gene sequence: CDR1 MNHEY, CDR2 SVGAGI. Trimming took 2 bases from V and 1 from J, leaving 12 bases between them. This CDR3 is built from 16 residues. In nucleotides, the CDR3 is TGTGCCAGCAGTTACGAGAATCCAGGGTCCTACAATGAGCAGTTCTTC. Protein sequence: CASSYENPGSYNEQFF.

V and J are TRBV19 and TRBJ1-4, with no clear D. V lost 3 bases to trimming and J lost 8 bases, with 19 bases between them. This CDR3 region has 16 residues. Germline-derived CDR1 and CDR2 are LNHDA and SQIVND (reference sequence). CDR3 protein: CASSIERGTVKEKLFF. The DNA for the CDR3 is TGTGCCAGTAGTATTGAACGGGGAACCGTCAAGGAAAAACTGTTTTTT.

This clone was seen a few times. This chain connects TRBV5-6 to TRBJ1-1, with D possibly matching TRBD1 (6 bases). The CDR3 totals 16 residues. V dropped 3 bases and J dropped 0 bases, with 15 bases sitting between them. The V gene's germline CDR1 is SGHDT and CDR2 YYEEEE. CDR3 coding DNA: TGTGCCAGCAGCTGGGACAAGGGTAGGATGAACACTGAAGCTTTCTTT. Translation: CASSWDKGRMNTEAFF.

The chain uses TRBV12-3 or TRBV12-4 and TRBJ1-2, with D possibly being TRBD1 (6 bases). Trimming stripped 6 bases from V and 5 bases from J, with 10 bases between. The CDR3 extends over 12 amino acids. The CDR3 DNA reads as TGTGCCAGCAGGGACAGTTTATATGGCTACACCTTC. Translated, it gives CASRDSLYGYTF.

The V call is TRBV7-2, the J call TRBJ1-2; the D gene is possibly TRBD1 (6 bases). Per the germline V gene, CDR1 is SGHTA and CDR2 is FQGNSA. Deletions cut 1 base from V and 4 bases from J, with 10 bases between. This CDR3 region has 14 residues. Here the CDR3 reads CASSLGRGSYGYTF. The CDR3 coding sequence is TGTGCCAGCAGCTTAGGTAGGGGGTCCTATGGCTACACCTTC.